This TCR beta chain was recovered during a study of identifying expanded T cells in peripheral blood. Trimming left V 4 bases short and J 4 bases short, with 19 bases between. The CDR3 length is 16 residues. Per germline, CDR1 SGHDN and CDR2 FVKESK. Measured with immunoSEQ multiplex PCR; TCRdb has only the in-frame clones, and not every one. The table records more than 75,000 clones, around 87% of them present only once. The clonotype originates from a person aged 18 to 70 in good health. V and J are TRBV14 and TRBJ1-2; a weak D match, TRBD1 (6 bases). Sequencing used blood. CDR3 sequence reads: CASSRILGGAPYGYTF. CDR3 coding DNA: TGTGCCAGCAGCCGGATCCTGGGGGGCGCCCCCTATGGCTACACCTTC.